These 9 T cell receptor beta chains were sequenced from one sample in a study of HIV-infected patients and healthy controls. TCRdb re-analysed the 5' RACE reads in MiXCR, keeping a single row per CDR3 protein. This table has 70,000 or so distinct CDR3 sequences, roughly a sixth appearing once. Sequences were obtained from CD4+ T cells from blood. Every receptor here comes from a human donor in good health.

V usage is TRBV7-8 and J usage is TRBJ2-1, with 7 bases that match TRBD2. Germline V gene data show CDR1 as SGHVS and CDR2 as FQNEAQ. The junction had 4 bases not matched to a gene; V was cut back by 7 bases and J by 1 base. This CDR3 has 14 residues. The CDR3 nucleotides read TGTGCCAGCATCGGCGGGGGTTCCTACAATGAGCAGTTCTTC. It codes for CASIGGGSYNEQFF.

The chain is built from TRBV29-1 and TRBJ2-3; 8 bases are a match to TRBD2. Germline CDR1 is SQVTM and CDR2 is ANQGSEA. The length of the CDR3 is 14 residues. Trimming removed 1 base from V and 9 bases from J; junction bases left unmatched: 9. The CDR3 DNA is TGCAGCGTTGAAGTGGGGGCGGGAGGTCGCACGCAGTATTTT. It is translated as CSVEVGAGGRTQYF.

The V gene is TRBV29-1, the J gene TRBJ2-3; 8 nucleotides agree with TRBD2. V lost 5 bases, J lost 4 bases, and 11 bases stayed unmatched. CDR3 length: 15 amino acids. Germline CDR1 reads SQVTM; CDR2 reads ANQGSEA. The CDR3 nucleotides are TGCAGCGTTTGCGTAGCGGGAAATCGGCCAGATACGCAGTATTTT. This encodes CSVCVAGNRPDTQYF.

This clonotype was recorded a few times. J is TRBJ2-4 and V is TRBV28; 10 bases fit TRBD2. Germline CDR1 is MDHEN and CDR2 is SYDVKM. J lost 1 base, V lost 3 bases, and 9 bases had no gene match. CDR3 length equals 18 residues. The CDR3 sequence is CASSLPSGRAGAKNIQYF. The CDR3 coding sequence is TGTGCCAGCAGTTTGCCCAGCGGGAGGGCCGGGGCCAAAAACATTCAGTACTTC.

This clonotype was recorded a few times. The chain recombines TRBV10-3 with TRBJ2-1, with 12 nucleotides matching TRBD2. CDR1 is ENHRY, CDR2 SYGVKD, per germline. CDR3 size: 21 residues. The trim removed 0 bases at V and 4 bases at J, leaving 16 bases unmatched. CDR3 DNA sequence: TGTGCCATCAGTGAGTCGATGTGGCCTAGCGGGAGGGAAATACATTACAATGAGCAGTTCTTC. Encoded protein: CAISESMWPSGREIHYNEQFF.

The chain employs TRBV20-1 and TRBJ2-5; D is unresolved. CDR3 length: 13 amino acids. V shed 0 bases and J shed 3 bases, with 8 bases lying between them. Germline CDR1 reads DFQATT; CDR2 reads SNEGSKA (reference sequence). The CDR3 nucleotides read TGCAGTGCTAGAGATTCCGGCGAAGAGACCCAGTACTTC. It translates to CSARDSGEETQYF.

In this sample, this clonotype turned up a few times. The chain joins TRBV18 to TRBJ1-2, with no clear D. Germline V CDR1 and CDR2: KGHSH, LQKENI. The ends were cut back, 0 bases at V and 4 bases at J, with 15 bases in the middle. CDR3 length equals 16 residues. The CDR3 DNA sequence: TGTGCCAGCTCACCACCGGGTCCAAGAGATTTCTATGGCTACACCTTC. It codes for CASSPPGPRDFYGYTF.

In DNA, the CDR3 is TGTGCCAGCAGCGGGGGCGGGGGTCCCAATGAGCAGTTCTTC. Translating gives CASSGGGGPNEQFF. The chain employs TRBV6-6 and TRBJ2-1; possible D gene TRBD2, 7 bases. CDR1 is MNHNY and CDR2 is SVGAGI in the germline V gene (reference sequence). V lost 6 bases to trimming and J lost 6 bases, with 15 bases between them. CDR3 length: 14 residues.

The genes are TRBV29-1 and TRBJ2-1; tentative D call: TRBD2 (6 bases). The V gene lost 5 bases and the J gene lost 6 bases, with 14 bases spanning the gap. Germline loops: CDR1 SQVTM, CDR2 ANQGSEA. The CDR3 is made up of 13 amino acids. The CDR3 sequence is CSVPRGASNEQFF. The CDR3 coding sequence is TGCAGCGTTCCGCGGGGCGCTAGCAATGAGCAGTTCTTC.